The TCR beta chain under discussion was sequenced for a study of technical replicates of blood from a few donors. Trimming shortened V by 4 bases and J by 0 bases, and 10 bases separated the two germline ends. The CDR3 extends over 15 amino acids. Germline V gene sequence: CDR1 ENHRY, CDR2 SYGVKD. Using immunoSEQ multiplex PCR, the repertoire was profiled, and TCRdb retains in-frame clones only, with some absent. The data show about 80,000 clones, around nine tenths seen once. The material sequenced was T cells isolated from PBMCs. This TCR came from a human donor in good health. The rearrangement uses TRBV10-3 and TRBJ1-3; D ambiguous. The CDR3 sequence is CAISVAGHSGNTIYF. CDR3 nucleotide sequence: TGTGCCATCAGTGTCGCAGGCCACTCTGGAAACACCATATATTTT.